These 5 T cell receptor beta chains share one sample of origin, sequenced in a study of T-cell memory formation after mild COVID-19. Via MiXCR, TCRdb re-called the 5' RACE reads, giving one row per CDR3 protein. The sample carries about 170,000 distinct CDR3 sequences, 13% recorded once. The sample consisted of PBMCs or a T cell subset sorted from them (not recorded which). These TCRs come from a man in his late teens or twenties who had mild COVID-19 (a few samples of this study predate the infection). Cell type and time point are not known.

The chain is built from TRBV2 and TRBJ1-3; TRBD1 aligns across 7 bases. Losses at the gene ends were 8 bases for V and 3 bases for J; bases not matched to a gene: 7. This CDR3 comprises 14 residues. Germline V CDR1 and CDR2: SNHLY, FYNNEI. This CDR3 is CASVSTGYGNTIYF. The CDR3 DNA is TGTGCCAGCGTCTCGACAGGGTATGGAAACACCATATATTTT.

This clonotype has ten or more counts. In DNA form, the CDR3 reads TGTGCCAGCAGCCGGGCAGGGGGCGGCGGGGAGCTGTTTTTT. This sequence encodes CASSRAGGGGELFF. The V call is TRBV7-2, the J call TRBJ2-2; TRBD1 agrees at 8 bases. The J segment lost 7 bases and the V segment lost 5 bases, leaving 6 bases of the junction unmatched. There are 14 residues in the CDR3. Germline V gives CDR1 SGHTA, CDR2 FQGNSA.

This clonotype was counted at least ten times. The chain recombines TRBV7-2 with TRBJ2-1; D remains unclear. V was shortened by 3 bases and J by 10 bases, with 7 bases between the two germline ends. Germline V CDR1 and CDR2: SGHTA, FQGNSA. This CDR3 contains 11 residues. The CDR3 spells CASSFAIEQFF. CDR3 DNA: TGTGCCAGCAGCTTCGCAATCGAGCAGTTCTTC. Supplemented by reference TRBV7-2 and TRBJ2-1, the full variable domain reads GAGVSQSPSNKVTEKGKDVELRCDPISGHTALYWYRQSLGQGLEFLIYFQGNSAPDKSGLPSDRFSAERTGGSVSTLTIQRTQQEDSAVYLCASSFAIEQFFGPGTRLTVL.

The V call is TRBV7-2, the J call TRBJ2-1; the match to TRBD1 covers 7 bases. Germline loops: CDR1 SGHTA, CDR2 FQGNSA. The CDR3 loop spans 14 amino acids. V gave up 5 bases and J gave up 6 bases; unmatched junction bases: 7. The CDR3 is CASSPRQGSNEQFF. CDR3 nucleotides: TGTGCCAGCAGCCCACGACAGGGATCCAATGAGCAGTTCTTC.

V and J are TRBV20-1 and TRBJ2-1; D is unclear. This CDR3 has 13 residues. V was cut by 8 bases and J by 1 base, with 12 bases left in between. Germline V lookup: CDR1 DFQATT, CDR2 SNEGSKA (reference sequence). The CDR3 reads CSTPRGSYNEQFF. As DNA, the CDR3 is TGCAGTACCCCTCGTGGGTCCTACAATGAGCAGTTCTTC.